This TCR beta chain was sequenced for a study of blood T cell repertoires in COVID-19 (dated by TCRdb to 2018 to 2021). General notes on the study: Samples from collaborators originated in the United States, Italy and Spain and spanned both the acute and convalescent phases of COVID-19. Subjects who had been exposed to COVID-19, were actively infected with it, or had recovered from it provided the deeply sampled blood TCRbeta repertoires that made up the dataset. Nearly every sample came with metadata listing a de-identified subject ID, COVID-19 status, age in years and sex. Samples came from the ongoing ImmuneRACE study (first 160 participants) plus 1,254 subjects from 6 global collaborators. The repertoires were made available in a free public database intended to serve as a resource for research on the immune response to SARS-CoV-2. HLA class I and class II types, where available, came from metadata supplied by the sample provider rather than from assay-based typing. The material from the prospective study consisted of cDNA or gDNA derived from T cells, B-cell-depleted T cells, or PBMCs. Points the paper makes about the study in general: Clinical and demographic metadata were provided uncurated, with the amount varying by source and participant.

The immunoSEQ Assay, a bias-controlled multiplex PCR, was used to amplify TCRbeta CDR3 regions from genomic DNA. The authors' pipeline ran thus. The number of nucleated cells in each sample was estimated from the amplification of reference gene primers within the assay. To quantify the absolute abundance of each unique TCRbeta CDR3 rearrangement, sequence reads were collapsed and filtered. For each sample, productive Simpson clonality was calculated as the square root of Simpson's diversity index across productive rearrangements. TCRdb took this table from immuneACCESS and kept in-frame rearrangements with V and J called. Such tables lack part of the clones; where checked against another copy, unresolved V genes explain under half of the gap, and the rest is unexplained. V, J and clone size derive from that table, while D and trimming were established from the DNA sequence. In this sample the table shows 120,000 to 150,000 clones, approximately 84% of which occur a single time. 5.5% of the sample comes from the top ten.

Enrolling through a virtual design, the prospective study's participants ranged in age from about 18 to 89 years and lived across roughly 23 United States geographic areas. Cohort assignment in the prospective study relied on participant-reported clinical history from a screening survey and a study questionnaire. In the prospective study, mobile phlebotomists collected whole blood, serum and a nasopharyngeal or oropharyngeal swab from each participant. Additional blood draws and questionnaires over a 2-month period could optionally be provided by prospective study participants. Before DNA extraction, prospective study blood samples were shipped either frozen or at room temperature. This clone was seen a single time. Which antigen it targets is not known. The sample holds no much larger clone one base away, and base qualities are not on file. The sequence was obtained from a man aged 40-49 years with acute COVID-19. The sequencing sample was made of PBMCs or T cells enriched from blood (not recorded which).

The DNA sequence is given as TGTGCCAGTAGTCTCATGGAGGGGTTTGGAAACACCATATATTTT. This codes for CASSLMEGFGNTIYF. Rearrangement joined TRBV19 to TRBJ1-3, with TRBD1 perhaps the D gene, on 5 matching bases. As encoded in the germline V gene (reference sequence), CDR1 is LNHDA while CDR2 is SQIVND. From the cysteine through the phenylalanine, the CDR3 covers 15 amino acids. Just CDR3 DNA is preserved here, 45 bases in frame from base 1. Relative to germline, V is 5 bases shorter and J is 3 bases shorter, with 14 bases between their ends.